The entry below gives a single TCR beta chain sequence along with its context. This specimen belongs to a study of T cells in Graves' hyperthyroidism and ophthalmopathy. TCR beta CDR3 sequences were amplified from RNA transcripts. A first-round RT-PCR of the TCR CDR3 used the HTBI primer set. TCRdb redid the calling of the multiplex PCR reads with MiXCR, one entry per CDR3 protein. The sample carries a few hundred thousand distinct CDR3 sequences, roughly 45% recorded once. The CDR3 sequence is 17 residues long. V was pared by 3 bases and J by 3 bases, with 20 bases between. The germline gives CDR1 LNHNV, CDR2 YYDKDF (reference sequence).

The clonotype originates from an adult woman with Graves' disease, either hyperthyroidism or ophthalmopathy (not recorded which). Material: peripheral blood or thyroid tissue (not recorded which). This sequence joins TRBV15 and TRBJ1-2, with D possibly TRBD1 on 6 matching bases. The CDR3 DNA is TGTGCCACCAGCAGCTTAGATCAGGGGCCCGTCTACTATGGCTACACCTTC. Amino acids: CATSSLDQGPVYYGYTF.